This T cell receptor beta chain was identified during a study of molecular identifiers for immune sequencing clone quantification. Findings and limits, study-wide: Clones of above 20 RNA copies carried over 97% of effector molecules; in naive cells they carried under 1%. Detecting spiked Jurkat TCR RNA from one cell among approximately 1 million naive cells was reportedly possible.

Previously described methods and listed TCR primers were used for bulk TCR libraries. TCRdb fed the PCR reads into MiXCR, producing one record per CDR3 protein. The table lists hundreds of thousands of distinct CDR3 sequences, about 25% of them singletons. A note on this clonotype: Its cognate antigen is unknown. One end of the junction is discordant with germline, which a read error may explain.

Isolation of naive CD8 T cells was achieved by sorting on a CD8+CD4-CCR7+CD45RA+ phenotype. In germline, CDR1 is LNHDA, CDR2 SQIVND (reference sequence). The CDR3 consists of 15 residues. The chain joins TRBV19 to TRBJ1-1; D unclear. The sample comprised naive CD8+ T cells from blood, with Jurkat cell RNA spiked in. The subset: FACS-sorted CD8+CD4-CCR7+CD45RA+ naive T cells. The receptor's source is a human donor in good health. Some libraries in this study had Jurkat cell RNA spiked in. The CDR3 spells CACSIGGGGETEAFF. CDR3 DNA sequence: TGTGCCTGTAGTATAGGCGGTGGCGGGGAAACTGAAGCTTTCTTT.